The present T cell receptor beta chain was sequenced within a study of T cell repertoires in cytomegalovirus infection. Study-level information: In public TCR beta signatures, there were indications of both CMV infection and matching HLA type.

This CDR3 is built from 11 residues. With 8 bases removed from V and 9 bases from J, the gap between germline ends came to 12 bases. CDR1 is LGHDT, CDR2 YNNKEL, per germline (reference sequence). General study findings and limits: Of the TCR beta families, the public ones yielded a cumulative frequency that identified carriers of CMV plus the relevant HLA. What dominated the ex vivo response were HLA-C-restricted CMV-specific TCR beta clonotypes.

A few counts support this clonotype. Antigen: not known. TCRdb ran MiXCR on the reads and lists one entry per CDR3 protein. The sample includes around 750,000 distinct CDR3 sequences, 32% of them seen just once. The chain has TRBV3-1 and TRBJ2-3; TRBD2 might be the D (5 bases). The sequence was obtained from a human donor in good health (CMV status not recorded). Some clones in this sample may be carry-over from other donors' samples. The specimen was cultured CD8+ T cells from PBMCs, collected from culture after CMV antigen stimulation. CDR3 protein: CASALQRTQYF. The CDR3 bases are TGTGCCAGCGCCCTGCAGCGGACGCAGTATTTT.